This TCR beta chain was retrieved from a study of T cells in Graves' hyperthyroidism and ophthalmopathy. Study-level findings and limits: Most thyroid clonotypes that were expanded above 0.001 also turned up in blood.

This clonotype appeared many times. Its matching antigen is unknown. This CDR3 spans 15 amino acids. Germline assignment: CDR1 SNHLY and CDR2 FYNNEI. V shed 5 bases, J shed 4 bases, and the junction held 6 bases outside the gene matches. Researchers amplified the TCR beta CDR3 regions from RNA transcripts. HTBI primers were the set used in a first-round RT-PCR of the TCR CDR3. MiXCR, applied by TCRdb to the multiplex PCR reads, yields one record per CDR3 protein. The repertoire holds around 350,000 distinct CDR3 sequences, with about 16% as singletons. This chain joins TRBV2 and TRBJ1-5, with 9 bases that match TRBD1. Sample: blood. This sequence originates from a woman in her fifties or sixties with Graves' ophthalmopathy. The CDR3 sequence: CASSLGTGSNQPQHF. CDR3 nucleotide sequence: TGTGCCAGCAGTCTGGGGACAGGGTCGAATCAGCCCCAGCATTTT.